The 3 T cell receptor beta chains in this list originate from one sample, sequenced in a study of blood T cells in healthy people across ages. Sample-barcoded 5' priming and a J-beta primer mix drove a second PCR of 7 to 11 cycles. TCRdb analysed the 5' RACE reads with MiXCR anew, one entry per CDR3 protein. The sample lists hundreds of thousands of distinct CDR3 sequences, more than 50% seen once, with around 24% in the top ten. Sequences were obtained from blood. The receptors derive from a middle-aged man in good health.

This clonotype was picked up a small number of times. This chain uses TRBV29-1 with TRBJ1-1; D is unclear. This CDR3 has 10 residues. CDR1 is SQVTM and CDR2 is ANQGSEA in the germline V gene. V was cut by 8 bases and J by 5 bases, with 9 bases left in between. The CDR3 loop is CSISQTEAFF. CDR3 bases: TGCAGCATCAGCCAAACTGAAGCTTTCTTT.

This clonotype appeared a few times. The rearrangement links TRBV5-1 to TRBJ2-1, with D uncertain. This CDR3 contains 13 residues. Germline V CDR1 and CDR2: SGHRS, YFSETQ. The ends were cut back, 2 bases at V and 5 bases at J, with 8 bases in the middle. CDR3 nucleotides: TGCGCCAGCAGCTTCACCCTAGACAATGAGCAGTTCTTC. Protein: CASSFTLDNEQFF.

V and J are TRBV2 and TRBJ2-3; possibly TRBD1 or TRBD2 for D (6 bases each). This CDR3 is 19 amino acids long. Germline V gene lookup returns CDR1 SNHLY and CDR2 FYNNEI. Trimming stripped 5 bases from V and 1 base from J, with 25 bases between. The CDR3 sequence: CASSPAGSDRIVGTDTQYF. The CDR3 region has the DNA TGTGCCAGCAGTCCCGCGGGGAGCGACAGGATCGTGGGCACAGATACGCAGTATTTT.